These 21 T cell receptor beta chains were all obtained from the same sample, sequenced in a study of vaccination and CD4 T cells after COVID-19. Sequencing of the DNA from cultured CD4+ T cells was carried out with the Oncomine TCR Beta short-read assay. TCRdb itself ran the PCR reads through MiXCR, one entry per CDR3 protein. The table lists more than 20,000 distinct CDR3 sequences, around 40% of them singletons. Treatment reported: roughly 11-day PBMC culture with coronavirus spike peptide pools or control peptides (ViraFEST assay). Their cognate antigens are unknown. Sequenced sample: CD4+ T cells from blood, cultured in vitro. The receptors were gathered from a human donor who had recovered from COVID-19.

J is TRBJ2-1 and V is TRBV6-5, with 11 bases lining up with TRBD2. Germline lookup yields CDR1 MNHEY and CDR2 SVGAGI. The J segment lost 6 bases and the V segment lost 2 bases, leaving 9 bases of the junction unmatched. CDR3 length: 17 residues. The CDR3 here is CASSYRTSGRKVNEQFF. The CDR3 DNA reads TGTGCCAGCAGTTACAGAACTAGCGGGAGAAAGGTCAATGAGCAGTTCTTC.

This clonotype came up a few times. V usage is TRBV27 and J usage is TRBJ2-1; 8 bases fit TRBD1. The CDR3 covers 15 residues. The V segment lost 5 bases and the J segment 4 bases; nucleotides outside the gene matches: 7. The germline CDR1 and CDR2 sequences are MNHEY and SMNVEV (reference sequence). The CDR3 here is CASSPRDRTYNEQFF. CDR3 bases: TGTGCCAGCAGTCCCCGGGACAGGACATACAATGAGCAGTTCTTC.

This chain links TRBV19 with TRBJ1-5, with a weak D call TRBD1 (5 bases). This CDR3 is built from 15 residues. The V end was cut by 0 bases, the J end by 2 bases, with 8 bases between. The germline CDR1 and CDR2 sequences are LNHDA and SQIVND (reference sequence). This CDR3 is CASSIDRAGNQPQHF. Here the CDR3 DNA reads TGTGCCAGTAGTATAGACAGGGCCGGCAATCAGCCCCAGCATTTT.

The gene calls are TRBV7-2 and TRBJ1-2, with TRBD1 as a possible D gene (5 bases). Germline V gene data show CDR1 as SGHTA and CDR2 as FQGNSA. The CDR3 has 16 amino acids. The V gene lost 0 bases and the J gene lost 0 bases, with 11 bases spanning the gap. CDR3 region: CASSLASGGTNYGYTF. CDR3 nucleotides: TGTGCCAGCAGCTTAGCTTCGGGGGGGACTAACTATGGCTACACCTTC.

V gene TRBV10-3 combines with J gene TRBJ1-2; D is possibly TRBD1 (6 bases). The germline V gene has CDR1 ENHRY and CDR2 SYGVKD. V was trimmed by 10 bases and J by 0 bases, leaving 15 bases between them. The CDR3 has 14 amino acids. DNA for the CDR3: TGTGCCACGTCCGACAGGCACACTAACTATGGCTACACCTTC. This gives the protein CATSDRHTNYGYTF.

The V and J genes are TRBV5-4 and TRBJ2-3, with D maybe TRBD2 (5 bases). Germline V gives CDR1 SGHNT, CDR2 YYREEE (reference sequence). The CDR3 is 16 residues long. Trimming cost V 4 bases and J 1 base, with 16 bases left between them. The CDR3 is CASSPPERRGTDTQYF. In DNA, the CDR3 is TGTGCCAGCAGCCCCCCGGAGCGGAGAGGCACAGATACGCAGTATTTT. Drawing the rest from reference TRBV5-4 and TRBJ2-3, the complete variable domain is ETGVTQSPTHLIKTRGQQVTLRCSSQSGHNTVSWYQQALGQGPQFIFQYYREEENGRGNFPPRFSGLQFPNYSSELNVNALELDDSALYLCASSPPERRGTDTQYFGPGTRLTVL.

The chain combines TRBV11-2 with TRBJ2-3; 10 bases match TRBD2. V was pared by 10 bases and J by 6 bases, with 4 bases of the junction left unmatched. Germline V gives CDR1 SGHAT, CDR2 FQNNGV. The CDR3 loop spans 12 amino acids. The CDR3 region has the DNA TGTGCCACCCAGCGGGAGGGCGATACGCAGTATTTT. Translating gives CATQREGDTQYF.

CDR3 sequence: CASSRAGQGSGSNQPQHF. For the CDR3, the DNA is TGTGCCAGCAGTAGAGCGGGACAGGGGTCTGGGAGCAATCAGCCCCAGCATTTT. The chain combines TRBV6-1 with TRBJ1-5; 10 bases fit TRBD1. Germline assignment: CDR1 MNHNS and CDR2 SASEGT. The CDR3 runs 18 residues. The V segment lost 5 bases and the J segment 1 base; nucleotides outside the gene matches: 11.

The chain combines TRBV6-1 with TRBJ1-5; D perhaps matches TRBD1 (6 bases). V lost 2 bases and J lost 13, with 21 bases in between. The CDR3 contains 15 residues. Germline values: CDR1 MNHNS, CDR2 SASEGT. CDR3 sequence reads: CASSEIYGLAGAQHF. In DNA form, the CDR3 reads TGTGCCAGCAGTGAAATCTATGGGTTGGCAGGGGCACAGCATTTT.

A few counts support this clonotype. The CDR3 here is CASSPGASNIQYF. The CDR3 bases are TGTGCCAGCAGCCCGGGGGCTTCAAACATTCAGTACTTC. The rearrangement joins TRBV7-2 to TRBJ2-4; D may correspond to TRBD1 or TRBD2 (6 bases each). In germline, CDR1 is SGHTA, CDR2 FQGNSA. Trimming removed 5 bases from V and 6 bases from J, with 11 bases in between. The CDR3 runs to 13 residues.

The genes are TRBV20-1 and TRBJ2-3; 7 positions agree with TRBD2. V was pared by 1 base and J by 2 bases, with 6 bases of the junction left unmatched. CDR1 DFQATT and CDR2 SNEGSKA come from the germline V gene (reference sequence). The CDR3 covers 15 residues. The CDR3 nucleotides are TGCAGTGCTAGAGTACTAGCGCACTCCACAGATACGCAGTATTTT. This encodes CSARVLAHSTDTQYF.

A few counts support this clonotype. V gene TRBV7-2 combines with J gene TRBJ2-7, with no clear D. Looked up from germline, CDR1 is SGHTA and CDR2 is FQGNSA. Trimming cost V 4 bases and J 2 bases, with 6 bases left between them. CDR3 length equals 12 residues. DNA for the CDR3: TGTGCCAGCAGCTCGAACCCCTACGAGCAGTACTTC. Protein: CASSSNPYEQYF.

In its sample, this clonotype was seen a few times. The rearrangement uses TRBV6-5 and TRBJ1-2; no clear D gene. Germline-derived CDR1 and CDR2 are MNHEY and SVGAGI. V was shortened by 0 bases and J by 4 bases, with 9 bases between the two germline ends. This CDR3 has 14 amino acids. CDR3 residues: CASSYSPGLYGYTF. CDR3 sequence (DNA): TGTGCCAGCAGTTACTCCCCTGGTCTCTATGGCTACACCTTC.

The V call is TRBV7-2, the J call TRBJ2-1; D is perhaps TRBD1 (6 bases). The germline V gene encodes CDR1 SGHTA and CDR2 FQGNSA. This CDR3 is 14 amino acids long. Trimming removed 5 bases from V and 2 bases from J, with 10 bases in between. This chain's CDR3 is CASSPRTAYNEQFF. The CDR3 DNA reads TGTGCCAGCAGCCCACGGACAGCCTACAATGAGCAGTTCTTC.

CDR3 nucleotides: TGCAGCGTTCCTACAGGGGCAGATACGCAGTATTTT. Encoded protein: CSVPTGADTQYF. The rearrangement joins TRBV29-1 to TRBJ2-3; 7 bases align to TRBD1. The J segment lost 4 bases and the V segment lost 5 bases, leaving 3 bases of the junction unmatched. Germline V gene sequence: CDR1 SQVTM, CDR2 ANQGSEA. The CDR3 has 12 residues.

V is TRBV7-8 and J is TRBJ1-1; D possibly corresponds to TRBD1 (5 bases). Germline V gene data show CDR1 as SGHVS and CDR2 as FQNEAQ. This CDR3 has 16 amino acids. V shed 6 bases and J shed 0 bases, with 17 bases lying between them. The CDR3, as DNA: TGTGCCAGCAGAAGAGCCCGGGGACTCATGAACACTGAAGCTTTCTTT. It encodes CASRRARGLMNTEAFF.

In this sample, this clonotype turned up a few times. This chain uses TRBV29-1 with TRBJ2-5; 10 nucleotides align to TRBD1. This CDR3 is 13 amino acids long. Per germline, CDR1 SQVTM and CDR2 ANQGSEA. Trimming removed 6 bases from V and 4 bases from J; junction bases left unmatched: 5. The CDR3 region is CSVRQGASETQYF. In nucleotides, the CDR3 is TGCAGCGTGCGACAGGGGGCATCAGAGACCCAGTACTTC.

J is TRBJ2-5 and V is TRBV11-2, with 9 bases fitting TRBD2. J was trimmed by 9 bases and V by 1 base; bases with no gene match: 6. From germline, CDR1 is SGHAT and CDR2 FQNNGV. The CDR3 totals 14 residues. CDR3 DNA: TGTGCCAGCAGCTTAGTGGCTAGCGGGAAGGCCCAGTACTTC. Translation gives CASSLVASGKAQYF. Supplemented by reference TRBV11-2 and TRBJ2-5, the full variable domain reads EAGVAQSPRYKIIEKRQSVAFWCNPISGHATLYWYQQILGQGPKLLIQFQNNGVVDDSQLPKDRFSAERLKGVDSTLKIQPAKLEDSAVYLCASSLVASGKAQYFGPGTRLLVL.

The V and J genes are TRBV6-1 and TRBJ2-5, with 11 positions matching TRBD2. Germline lookup yields CDR1 MNHNS and CDR2 SASEGT. The CDR3 has 16 amino acids. Trimming cost V 8 bases and J 1 base; bases outside gene matches: 9. Here the CDR3 reads CASGVAGGPGQETQYF. In DNA, the CDR3 is TGTGCCAGCGGGGTAGCGGGGGGGCCGGGCCAAGAGACCCAGTACTTC.

The CDR3 region is CASSLSYDYEQYF. The CDR3 nucleotides read TGTGCCAGCAGTTTATCTTACGACTACGAGCAGTACTTC. The chain links TRBV27 to TRBJ2-7; D is unclear. This CDR3 comprises 13 residues. The V end was cut by 0 bases, the J end by 3 bases, with 6 bases between. Germline values: CDR1 MNHEY, CDR2 SMNVEV (reference sequence).

The CDR3 protein is CAISDLTGTYEQYF. In DNA form, the CDR3 reads TGTGCCATCAGTGACCTGACAGGCACCTACGAGCAGTACTTC. The rearrangement links TRBV10-3 to TRBJ2-7; perhaps TRBD1 as D (6 bases). With 3 bases removed from V and 2 bases from J, the gap between germline ends came to 11 bases. The germline V gene encodes CDR1 ENHRY and CDR2 SYGVKD. The CDR3 runs to 14 residues.